The 27 T cell receptor beta chains below were found in one sample sequenced in a study of spatial heterogeneity in lung cancer. Findings and limits, study-wide: Within tumors, counts of expanded alpha and beta TCRs tracked tumor mutation counts.

MiXCR, run by TCRdb on the 5' RACE reads, gives a single entry per CDR3 protein. The sample has some 16,000 distinct CDR3 sequences; under 7.5% are singletons. Noted time point: sample taken at primary tumor resection. Antigens of these TCRs are unknown. Sample: lung tumor tissue, taken at surgery. The receptors were sampled from a female donor with early-stage non-small cell lung cancer.

In regard to this clonotype: Being one base from a much bigger clone, this may be a read error. The conserved phenylalanine or tryptophan normally closing the CDR3 is absent here, so this likely arose from a read error. The CDR3, as DNA: TGTGCCAGCAGCACCGGGACTATCTCGGGGGACTATGGCTACACCCTC. Its translation is CASSTGTISGDYGYTL. This rearrangement joins TRBV7-8 to TRBJ1-2; weak D call: TRBD1 (5 bases). This CDR3 spans 16 amino acids. V lost 5 bases, J lost 3 bases, and 19 bases lay in between. Looked up from germline, CDR1 is SGHVS and CDR2 is FQNEAQ.

This clonotype was counted ten times or more. The CDR3 region has the DNA TGCGCCAGCAGCCGAAACGACAGGGGCTCAGAGACCCAGTACTTC. The encoded protein is CASSRNDRGSETQYF. The J gene is TRBJ2-5, the V gene TRBV4-3, with 8 bases identical to TRBD1. The length of the CDR3 is 15 residues. The germline V gene encodes CDR1 LGHNA and CDR2 YSLEER. The trim removed 4 bases at V and 4 bases at J, leaving 8 bases unmatched.

At least ten counts were recorded for this clonotype. This sequence joins TRBV5-4 and TRBJ2-6, with no clear D. The V and J ends lost 4 bases and 1 base respectively, with 12 bases between them. Germline V lookup: CDR1 SGHNT, CDR2 YYREEE (reference sequence). The CDR3 spans 16 residues. DNA for the CDR3: TGTGCCAGCAGCCCCCCACACCCTTCTGGGGCCAACGTCCTGACTTTC. This encodes CASSPPHPSGANVLTF.

At least ten counts were recorded for this clonotype. At one end, the junction sequence differs from germline, possibly due to a read error. The CDR3 protein is CASSLGRGTGANVLTF. The CDR3 coding sequence is TGTGCCAGCAGCTTAGGTAGGGGGACTGGGGCCAACGTCCTGACTTTC. The rearrangement links TRBV12-3 or TRBV12-4 to TRBJ2-6, with D perhaps TRBD1 (6 bases). The length of the CDR3 is 16 residues.

This clonotype was seen at least ten times. The chain joins TRBV11-2 to TRBJ1-2; no reliable D call. V was clipped by 2 bases and J by 1 base, with 5 bases between them. CDR1 is SGHAT, CDR2 FQNNGV, per germline. The CDR3 has 13 residues. The chain's CDR3 is CASSLSDNYGYTF. CDR3 sequence (DNA): TGTGCCAGCAGCTTATCAGATAACTATGGCTACACCTTC.

This clonotype was counted many times. The chain has TRBV12-3 or TRBV12-4 and TRBJ2-7; 7 nucleotides align to TRBD1. The V segment lost 4 bases and the J segment 2 bases; nucleotides outside the gene matches: 5. The CDR3 sequence is 14 residues long. The CDR3 protein is CASSSETGTYEQYF. The CDR3 nucleotides are TGTGCCAGCAGTTCTGAGACAGGGACCTACGAGCAGTACTTC.

There are a few counts of this clonotype. J is TRBJ1-4 and V is TRBV5-1, with D unclear. The germline gives CDR1 SGHRS, CDR2 YFSETQ. The V gene lost 5 bases and the J gene lost 7 bases, with 15 bases spanning the gap. The CDR3 contains 14 residues. In DNA, the CDR3 is TGCGCCAGCAGATCCGGATGGGGTAGTGAAAAACTGTTTTTT. This translates into CASRSGWGSEKLFF.

This clonotype was counted ten times or more. This rearrangement joins TRBV6-1 to TRBJ1-2, with D unclear. Between the trimmed V and J ends, which lost 2 bases and 4 bases, there was a span of 11 bases. This CDR3 region has 14 residues. CDR1 MNHNS and CDR2 SASEGT come from the germline V gene. The CDR3 sequence: CASSEHPYPYGYTF. As DNA, the CDR3 is TGTGCCAGCAGTGAACACCCATATCCCTATGGCTACACCTTC.

This clonotype came up many times. The gene calls are TRBV6-5 and TRBJ2-1; TRBD1 might be the D (6 bases). CDR1 MNHEY and CDR2 SVGAGI come from the germline V gene. V lost 6 bases and J lost 4, with 10 bases in between. This CDR3 is 13 amino acids long. CDR3 in DNA: TGTGCCAGCAGGGCAGGGGCATACAATGAGCAGTTCTTC. Protein sequence: CASRAGAYNEQFF.

This clonotype was seen at least ten times. CDR3 DNA sequence: TGTGCCAGCTCACCACCTAGCACAGATACGCAGTATTTT. Encoded protein: CASSPPSTDTQYF. The rearrangement joins TRBV18 to TRBJ2-3; D unclear. Germline CDR1 and CDR2: KGHSH and LQKENI. The V gene lost 0 bases and the J gene lost 0 bases, with 1 base spanning the gap. The CDR3 consists of 13 residues. The full variable domain, its missing parts supplied by reference TRBV18 and TRBJ2-3, is NAGVMQNPRHLVRRRGQEARLRCSPMKGHSHVYWYRQLPEEGLKFMVYLQKENIIDESGMPKERFSAEFPKEGPSILRIQQVVRGDSAAYFCASSPPSTDTQYFGPGTRLTVL.

Regarding this clonotype: It may be a read error: a sequence one base away is much more abundant. The rearrangement links TRBV2 to TRBJ1-5, with D maybe TRBD1 (6 bases). CDR3 length: 14 residues. V dropped 3 bases and J dropped 7 bases, with 13 bases sitting between them. Germline V gives CDR1 SNHLY, CDR2 FYNNEI. CDR3 region: CASSDTGAQQPQHF. CDR3 coding DNA: TGTGCCAGCAGTGACACGGGGGCGCAGCAGCCCCAGCATTTT.

This clonotype turned up a few times. V is TRBV12-5 and J is TRBJ1-4, with D perhaps matching TRBD1 (5 bases). CDR3 length: 14 residues. V gave up 6 bases and J gave up 4 bases, with 12 bases separating them. CDR1 LGHNT and CDR2 FRNRAP come from the germline V gene. CDR3 residues: CASGPGESNEKLFF. CDR3 DNA sequence: TGTGCTAGTGGCCCGGGGGAGAGTAATGAAAAACTGTTTTTT.

A few counts support this clonotype. The V and J genes are TRBV12-3 or TRBV12-4 and TRBJ1-1; no clear D. The CDR3 is made up of 12 amino acids. V lost 6 bases and J 10 bases, leaving 15 bases between the germline ends. In DNA, the CDR3 is TGTGCCAGCAGCCAGTTTGAAAGCAGAGCTTTCTTT. It encodes CASSQFESRAFF.

This clonotype was counted ten times or more. The V call is TRBV5-5, the J call TRBJ1-4; a possible D gene is TRBD1 (6 bases). The germline V gene encodes CDR1 SGHKS and CDR2 YYEKEE (reference sequence). CDR3 size: 17 residues. V lost 4 bases, J lost 0 bases, and 16 bases lay in between. The CDR3 spells CASSPGRGSATNEKLFF. CDR3 nucleotide sequence: TGTGCCAGCAGCCCCGGGAGGGGGTCCGCAACTAATGAAAAACTGTTTTTT. The variable domain in full, with the rest retrieved from reference TRBV5-5 and TRBJ1-4, is DAGVTQSPTHLIKTRGQQVTLRCSPISGHKSVSWYQQVLGQGPQFIFQYYEKEERGRGNFPDRFSARQFPNYSSELNVNALLLGDSALYLCASSPGRGSATNEKLFFGSGTQLSVL.

This clonotype has only a few counts. The chain employs TRBV14 and TRBJ2-7; 8 bases are a match to TRBD2. Per the germline V gene, CDR1 is SGHDN and CDR2 is FVKESK. V lost 4 bases and J lost 0; bases outside the gene matches: 11. The CDR3 is 17 residues long. CDR3 residues: CASSPWSGGRSSYEQYF. CDR3 DNA sequence: TGTGCCAGCAGCCCCTGGTCCGGCGGGAGGAGCTCCTACGAGCAGTACTTC.

At least ten counts were recorded for this clonotype. The chain combines TRBV5-1 with TRBJ2-7, with TRBD1 matching 7 bases. Germline assignment: CDR1 SGHRS and CDR2 YFSETQ. This CDR3 region has 16 residues. With V trimmed by 3 bases and J by 4 bases, 13 bases remained unmatched. The CDR3, as DNA: TGCGCCAGCAGCTCTGGATCGGGACAGTTCTCTTACGAGCAGTACTTC. Its translation is CASSSGSGQFSYEQYF.

This clonotype was counted ten times or more. The chain employs TRBV18 and TRBJ1-1; D might be TRBD1 (5 bases). V was trimmed by 3 bases and J by 0 bases, leaving 11 bases between them. The CDR3 is made up of 15 amino acids. The V gene's germline CDR1 is KGHSH and CDR2 LQKENI. The DNA of the CDR3 is TGTGCCAGCTCACCGGACACAGGCCTGAACACTGAAGCTTTCTTT. Translation gives CASSPDTGLNTEAFF.

In this sample, this clonotype turned up many times. The chain carries TRBV20-1 and TRBJ1-1, with D possibly matching TRBD1 (5 bases). Trimming pared 3 bases from V and 5 bases from J, leaving 16 bases between. This CDR3 comprises 14 residues. In germline, CDR1 is DFQATT, CDR2 SNEGSKA (reference sequence). DNA for the CDR3: TGCAGTGCTAGTTCGGGAAGGGACGGGACTGAAGCTTTCTTT. It is translated as CSASSGRDGTEAFF.

This clonotype was recorded many times. This sequence joins TRBV6-2 or TRBV6-3 and TRBJ2-1, with D possibly being TRBD2 (7 bases). Deletions cut 7 bases from V and 8 bases from J, with 21 bases between. The V gene's germline CDR1 is MNHEY and CDR2 SVGEGT. The CDR3 is made up of 15 amino acids. The CDR3 spells CASTNFGGALYEQFF. Written as DNA, the CDR3 is TGTGCCAGCACCAACTTTGGGGGGGCCCTCTATGAGCAGTTCTTC.

This clonotype was picked up a small number of times. The genes are TRBV29-1 and TRBJ2-1, with a weak D call TRBD1 (6 bases). This CDR3 has 14 amino acids. The V end was cut by 7 bases, the J end by 0 bases, with 13 bases between. CDR1 is SQVTM, CDR2 ANQGSEA, per germline. CDR3 bases: TGCAGCGGTACCACAGGGAGCTCCTACAATGAGCAGTTCTTC. It specifies CSGTTGSSYNEQFF.

This clonotype was seen at least ten times. The V gene is TRBV7-2, the J gene TRBJ2-1; 12 bases align to TRBD2. Per the germline V gene, CDR1 is SGHTA and CDR2 is FQGNSA. The length of the CDR3 is 19 residues. V gave up 1 base and J gave up 6 bases; unmatched junction bases: 13. The CDR3 sequence is CASSLGPRTLAGGPNEQFF. CDR3 DNA: TGTGCCAGCAGCTTAGGGCCTAGAACACTAGCGGGGGGACCCAATGAGCAGTTCTTC.

This clonotype was seen a handful of times. The V and J genes are TRBV28 and TRBJ1-6, with 10 bases that match TRBD1. V lost 7 bases to trimming and J lost 4 bases; unmatched junction nucleotides: 10. CDR1 and CDR2 from the germline V gene are MDHEN and SYDVKM. This CDR3 is built from 17 residues. The CDR3 DNA reads TGTGCCAGCAACCCCCTGGGGGGACAGGGGTATAATTCACCCCTCCACTTT. It codes for CASNPLGGQGYNSPLHF.

This clonotype has ten or more counts. This sequence joins TRBV11-2 and TRBJ2-1; 8 positions agree with TRBD2. Germline trimming cut 2 bases from V and 2 bases from J; bases unmatched to any gene: 2. The CDR3 covers 15 residues. The germline V gene encodes CDR1 SGHAT and CDR2 FQNNGV. In DNA, the CDR3 is TGTGCCAGCAGCTTACCGGGACTAGCCTACAATGAGCAGTTCTTC. This encodes CASSLPGLAYNEQFF.

This clonotype was counted at least ten times. The chain joins TRBV7-8 to TRBJ2-6; D may correspond to TRBD1 or TRBD2 (5 bases each). Germline loops: CDR1 SGHVS, CDR2 FQNEAQ. The CDR3 totals 15 residues. V was cut by 8 bases and J by 0 bases, with 11 bases left in between. Here the CDR3 DNA reads TGTGCCAGCGGCCGGGACCTCTCTGGGGCCAACGTCCTGACTTTC. Translating gives CASGRDLSGANVLTF.

Many counts were recorded for this clonotype. This chain joins TRBV7-2 and TRBJ1-1, with 9 nucleotides matching TRBD1. V lost 1 base to trimming and J lost 7 bases; unmatched junction nucleotides: 4. CDR1 is SGHTA, CDR2 FQGNSA, per germline. The CDR3 has 14 amino acids. This chain's CDR3 is CASSLERTGVEAFF. CDR3 sequence (DNA): TGTGCCAGCAGCTTAGAACGGACAGGGGTTGAAGCTTTCTTT.

This clonotype was seen at least ten times. The J gene is TRBJ2-7, the V gene TRBV5-4; 13 nucleotides align to TRBD2. V gave up 4 bases and J gave up 2 bases; unmatched junction bases: 3. Germline V gene lookup returns CDR1 SGHNT and CDR2 YYREEE (reference sequence). The CDR3 totals 15 residues. DNA of the CDR3: TGTGCCAGCAGCCTGGGACTAGCGGGAACCTACGAGCAGTACTTC. Translated, it gives CASSLGLAGTYEQYF.

Ten or more counts support this clonotype. The J gene is TRBJ1-5, the V gene TRBV28; unclear D gene. This CDR3 region has 14 residues. Germline loops: CDR1 MDHEN, CDR2 SYDVKM. V was trimmed by 6 bases and J by 2 bases, leaving 11 bases between them. The DNA for the CDR3 is TGTGCCAGCAGCCAGGTAGTGGGCAATCAGCCCCAGCATTTT. This encodes CASSQVVGNQPQHF.